Below are 27 T cell receptor beta chains sequenced from a single sample in a study of response to subunit inactivated influenza vaccine listed by TCRdb under 2018. The method was RT-PCR. Data came from an Illumina HiSeq 2500. Starting from the raw public reads, TCRdb applied fastp trimming at Q25, assembled clones with MiXCR and retained in-frame beta chains. Identical CDR3 protein sequences are pooled into one entry, listed with their most common genes and DNA. The sample profile shows 700,000 to 800,000 distinct CDR3 sequences; less than 20% of them were found once. Of the sample, roughly a tenth falls within the top ten clones. The sample here was PBMCs from blood, taken 4 to 6 days after vaccination. These receptors came from a man in his fifties or sixties who received an inactivated influenza vaccine. Donor details come from another sample of the same person, matched by shared clones.

The chain is built from TRBV10-1 and TRBJ2-5; TRBD1 aligns across 7 bases. Losses at the gene ends were 3 bases for V and 5 bases for J; bases not matched to a gene: 9. The germline CDR1 and CDR2 sequences are WNHNN and SYGVQD (reference sequence). This CDR3 spans 15 amino acids. The CDR3 sequence: CASSDNRGVAETQYF. As DNA, the CDR3 is TGCGCCAGCAGTGACAACAGGGGAGTTGCGGAGACCCAGTACTTC.

A few counts support this clonotype. The CDR3 nucleotides read TGTGCCACCAGCAGATTAGAAGGACTAGCCTTCGGCAATGAGCAGTTCTTC. Protein: CATSRLEGLAFGNEQFF. V and J are TRBV15 and TRBJ2-1; 8 bases fit TRBD2. The CDR3 runs 17 residues. Germline V gives CDR1 LNHNV, CDR2 YYDKDF (reference sequence). V gave up 2 bases and J gave up 6 bases; unmatched junction bases: 12.

In this sample, this clonotype turned up a few times. The J gene is TRBJ1-4, the V gene TRBV12-3 or TRBV12-4; the D gene is possibly TRBD1 (6 bases). V lost 7 bases to trimming and J lost 5 bases, with 17 bases between them. CDR3 length equals 15 residues. The CDR3 region is CASNQNWGANEKLFF. In nucleotides, the CDR3 is TGTGCCAGCAACCAAAATTGGGGGGCGAATGAAAAACTGTTTTTT.

Ten or more counts support this clonotype. V gene TRBV4-3 combines with J gene TRBJ1-1, with a tentative D call TRBD1 (6 bases). Germline values: CDR1 LGHNA, CDR2 YSLEER. CDR3 length: 13 residues. The V end was cut by 6 bases, the J end by 0 bases, with 8 bases between. CDR3 DNA sequence: TGCGCCAGCAGTCGGGACATGAACACTGAAGCTTTCTTT. Its protein is CASSRDMNTEAFF.

This clonotype has at least ten counts. The chain joins TRBV12-3 or TRBV12-4 to TRBJ2-7; D unclear. The V end lost 6 bases, the J end lost 6 bases, and 21 bases lay between the germline ends. The CDR3 is made up of 15 amino acids. The CDR3 sequence: CASSPEWRPSGEQYF. In nucleotides, the CDR3 is TGTGCCAGCAGCCCGGAATGGAGACCGTCGGGCGAGCAGTACTTC.

This clonotype was observed a few times. The chain couples TRBV5-1 to TRBJ2-1; 9 bases agree with TRBD2. CDR3 length: 16 amino acids. V dropped 4 bases and J dropped 4; count of bases not matched to a gene: 9. Germline CDR1 SGHRS, CDR2 YFSETQ. The CDR3 bases are TGCGCCAGCAGCAGGACCGGACTAGCGAGATACAATGAGCAGTTCTTC. The encoded protein is CASSRTGLARYNEQFF.

The chain combines TRBV7-2 with TRBJ2-7; D is possibly TRBD1 (6 bases). The CDR3 consists of 15 residues. Germline CDR1 is SGHTA and CDR2 is FQGNSA. The germline V and J ends were trimmed by 3 bases and 2 bases, with 14 bases remaining between them. CDR3 loop: CASSLSRGTPYEQYF. DNA of the CDR3: TGTGCCAGCAGCTTGAGTCGAGGGACACCCTACGAGCAGTACTTC.

The gene calls are TRBV7-2 and TRBJ2-7, with D perhaps matching TRBD1 or TRBD2 (6 bases each). Germline V CDR1 and CDR2: SGHTA, FQGNSA. This CDR3 is 14 amino acids long. The V end lost 6 bases, the J end lost 1 base, and 13 bases lay between the germline ends. The CDR3 sequence: CASRHGGGSYEQYF. In nucleotides, the CDR3 is TGTGCCAGCAGACATGGAGGGGGGTCCTACGAGCAGTACTTC.

This clonotype was seen more than once but under ten times. The chain is built from TRBV25-1 and TRBJ2-1; maybe TRBD2 (6 bases). V was clipped by 3 bases and J by 9 bases, with 12 bases between them. There are 13 residues in the CDR3. CDR1 is MGHDK and CDR2 is SYGVNS in the germline V gene. As DNA, the CDR3 is TGTGCCAGCAGTGACCTCGGAGGGGTTGAGCAGTTCTTC. It is translated as CASSDLGGVEQFF. The entire variable domain, with the rest obtained from reference TRBV25-1 and TRBJ2-1, is as follows: EADIYQTPRYLVIGTGKKITLECSQTMGHDKMYWYQQDPGMELHLIHYSYGVNSTEKGDLSSESTVSRIRTEHFPLTLESARPSHTSQYLCASSDLGGVEQFFGPGTRLTVL.

V usage is TRBV6-2 or TRBV6-3 and J usage is TRBJ2-7; TRBD2 is a possible D gene (5 bases). CDR1 is MNHEY, CDR2 SVGEGT, per germline. Trimming left V 5 bases short and J 5 bases short, with 16 bases between. The CDR3 has 14 residues. This CDR3 reads CASSPAWGVHEQYF. As DNA, the CDR3 is TGTGCCAGCAGTCCAGCATGGGGAGTACACGAGCAGTACTTC.

This clonotype showed up many times. The chain recombines TRBV12-3 or TRBV12-4 with TRBJ2-2, with D unresolved. The CDR3 loop spans 13 amino acids. Trimming took 3 bases from V and 5 from J, leaving 7 bases between them. CDR3 sequence: CASSFRFTGELFF. The DNA of the CDR3 is TGTGCCAGCAGTTTTCGGTTTACCGGGGAGCTGTTTTTT.

This clonotype was picked up a small number of times. The chain employs TRBV20-1 and TRBJ2-7; 7 positions match TRBD2. Germline CDR1 DFQATT, CDR2 SNEGSKA (reference sequence). Germline trimming cut 6 bases from V and 5 bases from J; bases unmatched to any gene: 10. This CDR3 contains 13 residues. The CDR3 DNA sequence: TGCAGTGCCCTCCGGGGAGGGGATAACGAGCAGTACTTC. Translated: CSALRGGDNEQYF.

This clonotype was observed a few times. The chain has TRBV6-5 and TRBJ1-2; possibly TRBD1 for D (6 bases). CDR1 and CDR2 from the germline V gene are MNHEY and SVGAGI. Trimming cost V 2 bases and J 0 bases, with 16 bases left between them. The CDR3 runs to 17 residues. As DNA, the CDR3 is TGTGCCAGCAGTTACGGGGGCCTGACAACAACTAACTATGGCTACACCTTC. Translating it yields CASSYGGLTTTNYGYTF.

The V and J genes are TRBV20-1 and TRBJ2-6, with D unclear. Germline CDR1 reads DFQATT; CDR2 reads SNEGSKA (reference sequence). Between the trimmed V and J ends, which lost 6 bases and 2 bases, there was a span of 8 bases. The CDR3 length is 13 residues. This CDR3 reads CSAHPPGANVLTF. CDR3 bases: TGCAGTGCCCACCCCCCTGGGGCCAACGTCCTGACTTTC.

This sequence joins TRBV12-3 or TRBV12-4 and TRBJ1-1; D is perhaps TRBD1 (5 bases). V lost 2 bases and J lost 5, with 9 bases in between. The CDR3 covers 13 residues. CDR3 loop: CASSLNRKTEAFF. The CDR3 nucleotides are TGTGCCAGCAGTTTAAACAGGAAAACTGAAGCTTTCTTT.

This chain links TRBV7-9 with TRBJ2-1; TRBD2 is a possible D gene (6 bases). Germline assignment: CDR1 SEHNR and CDR2 FQNEAQ (reference sequence). This CDR3 spans 15 amino acids. Trimming shortened V by 5 bases and J by 5 bases, and 16 bases separated the two germline ends. The CDR3 bases are TGTGCCAGCAGCCCCCGTGGGACTTACAACAATGAGCAGTTCTTC. Its translation is CASSPRGTYNNEQFF.

The gene calls are TRBV7-9 and TRBJ2-2, with 8 positions matching TRBD1. CDR1 is SEHNR, CDR2 FQNEAQ, per germline (reference sequence). This CDR3 has 16 residues. V gave up 2 bases and J gave up 6 bases; unmatched junction bases: 8. CDR3 DNA: TGTGCCAGCAGCTTAACGGGGACAGGTTTGCCCGGGGAGCTGTTTTTT. This encodes CASSLTGTGLPGELFF.

This chain uses TRBV5-1 with TRBJ2-7, with TRBD1 identical over 12 bases. Germline trimming cut 2 bases from V and 6 bases from J; bases unmatched to any gene: 12. The germline gives CDR1 SGHRS, CDR2 YFSETQ. There are 17 residues in the CDR3. CDR3 sequence (DNA): TGCGCCAGCAGCTTAAGAAATCCGGGACAGGGGGCGTCCGAGCAGTACTTC. This encodes CASSLRNPGQGASEQYF.

This clonotype was seen a few times. The chain employs TRBV27 and TRBJ2-2; D possibly uses TRBD1 or TRBD2 (5 bases each). Germline-derived CDR1 and CDR2 are MNHEY and SMNVEV (reference sequence). V was shortened by 1 base and J by 2 bases, with 8 bases between the two germline ends. This CDR3 has 15 residues. The CDR3 coding sequence is TGTGCCAGCAGTTTATGGGACCCTAACACCGGGGAGCTGTTTTTT. Amino acids: CASSLWDPNTGELFF.

This chain uses TRBV6-1 with TRBJ2-3, with TRBD2 identical over 8 bases. With 7 bases clipped from V and 5 bases from J, the junction kept 11 bases outside the gene matches. The CDR3 spans 15 residues. Per germline, CDR1 MNHNS and CDR2 SASEGT. DNA for the CDR3: TGTGCCAGCAAAATACGGGAGGGCCGAGGAGATACGCAGTATTTT. It translates to CASKIREGRGDTQYF.

V gene TRBV28 combines with J gene TRBJ2-1; TRBD2 aligns across 10 bases. Trimming cost V 1 base and J 0 bases; bases outside gene matches: 18. The germline CDR1 and CDR2 sequences are MDHEN and SYDVKM. The CDR3 is made up of 22 amino acids. The CDR3 protein is CASSLFPQRGTSARGSYNEQFF. The CDR3 coding sequence is TGTGCCAGCAGTTTATTTCCCCAGCGCGGGACTAGCGCCCGGGGCTCCTACAATGAGCAGTTCTTC.

This chain links TRBV18 with TRBJ2-7; no clear D gene. Trimming removed 3 bases from V and 7 bases from J, with 10 bases in between. This CDR3 is built from 12 residues. CDR1 and CDR2 from the germline V gene are KGHSH and LQKENI. The CDR3 DNA sequence: TGTGCCAGCTCACCCCGGGTGGGGGAGCAGTACTTC. Protein sequence: CASSPRVGEQYF.

This clonotype has only a few counts. The chain links TRBV5-1 to TRBJ2-7; D may be TRBD1 (6 bases). Looked up from germline, CDR1 is SGHRS and CDR2 is YFSETQ. This CDR3 is built from 14 residues. The germline V and J ends were trimmed by 0 bases and 3 bases, with 10 bases remaining between them. Here the CDR3 DNA reads TGCGCCAGCAGCTTGGAGTCGGACAGCTACGAGCAGTACTTC. It yields the protein CASSLESDSYEQYF.

This chain connects TRBV27 to TRBJ1-2; 7 bases map to TRBD1. This CDR3 has 14 amino acids. Germline V gene data show CDR1 as MNHEY and CDR2 as SMNVEV (reference sequence). Trimming at V came to 1 base and at J to 1 base, leaving 0 bases not matched to a gene. The CDR3 region is CASSLYRGNYGYTF. The CDR3 coding sequence is TGTGCCAGCAGTTTATACAGGGGTAACTATGGCTACACCTTC.

The chain couples TRBV7-2 to TRBJ2-3; D is tentatively TRBD1 or TRBD2 (7 bases each). CDR3 size: 16 residues. V lost 3 bases, J lost 9 bases, and 22 bases lay in between. Germline-derived CDR1 and CDR2 are SGHTA and FQGNSA. The CDR3 DNA sequence: TGTGCCAGCAGCTTGCAGGGGGGGAGTGTGGGAGACACGCAGTATTTT. Protein: CASSLQGGSVGDTQYF.

Only a few counts were recorded for this clonotype. The chain has TRBV12-3 or TRBV12-4 and TRBJ1-2, with D possibly being TRBD1 (6 bases). V gave up 5 bases and J gave up 4 bases, with 11 bases separating them. CDR3 size: 13 residues. In DNA, the CDR3 is TGTGCCAGCAGTAGACAGGCGAGCTATGGCTACACCTTC. Its translation is CASSRQASYGYTF.

This clonotype came up a few times. This sequence joins TRBV3-1 and TRBJ2-1; D is possibly TRBD2 (6 bases). The germline gives CDR1 LGHDT, CDR2 YNNKEL (reference sequence). Trimming left V 4 bases short and J 0 bases short, with 10 bases between. The CDR3 consists of 15 residues. CDR3 coding DNA: TGTGCCAGCAGCCCAATGGGGGGCTCCTACAATGAGCAGTTCTTC. This encodes CASSPMGGSYNEQFF.